This paragraph covers one TCR beta chain sequence. No antigen is known for it. Base-call qualities are not available, and no considerably larger clone is one nucleotide away. At diagnosis, tumor, uninvolved tumor-adjacent lung and peripheral blood were collected and then preserved as a mix of FFPE and fresh-frozen material. For TCR repertoire profiling, blood samples were analyzed as peripheral blood mononuclear cells. TCR beta CDR3 regions were sequenced from DNA using the immunoSEQ Assay. Under the source paper's analysis protocol: T cell density was computed as TCR beta template counts normalized to usable DNA estimated by amplifying housekeeping genes. Using the preseqR package, richness was estimated by extrapolating to 120,000 templates for tissue samples and 400,000 templates for PBMC samples. Clonality was defined by subtracting Pielou's evenness from one. Differential abundance testing on productive amino-acid clonotypes, with a minimum total count of 5 and an alpha of 0.1, was used to identify tissue-enriched TCRs. The Jaccard Index and the Morisita Overlap Index were used to quantify repertoire overlap between compartments. GLIPH clustered TCR beta CDR3s with public tetramer-defined viral CDR3s; viral motifs required at least three viral sequences plus V-gene enrichment. TCRdb's version of the immuneACCESS table is confined to in-frame rearrangements and falls short of the full clone set. An unresolved V gene accounts for under half of the shortfall where checked; the remainder is of unknown origin. V and J calls and clone size are those listed in that table; D and trimming were worked out from the DNA. The sample table records about 31,000 clones; 90% to 95% of these occur just once. The ten largest clones add up to 0.73% of the sample.

The data originate from a study of T cells in localized non-small cell lung cancer (dated by TCRdb to 2020 to 2021). The study in broad terms: The study examined T cell repertoires in 200 to 300 patients with early-stage NSCLC and compared tumors with uninvolved tumor-adjacent lungs. The cohort was made up of 236 treatment-naive NSCLC patients whose localized lung tumors had been resected. A mean age of about 66 years was recorded for the NSCLC patients, of whom more than 120 were male and about a hundred were female. What the authors observed across the whole study: A median of around 50 of the top 100 tumor clones were detected in paired uninvolved adjacent lung, and 28 of these tumor clones were also found among the top 100 clones of the paired uninvolved adjacent lung. Because the study design was exploratory, TCR variables were selected using unadjusted p-values without false-discovery rate correction. Because multi-region tumor sequencing was not done, intratumor heterogeneity could not be ruled out. Uninvolved tumor-adjacent lung showed the highest T cell clonality, higher than tumor, which suggests more focused antigenic responses in the uninvolved tumor-adjacent lung. Longer overall survival was associated with higher blood T cell density, whereas shorter survival was associated with higher adjacent-lung clonality.

This material consisted of peripheral blood, taken before any cancer treatment. The clonotype comes from a woman aged 35-70 years with stage I lung adenocarcinoma.

The DNA is TGCGCCAGCAGTCTTACCCCCGGGACAAACAATGAGCAGTTCTTC. Translated, it gives CASSLTPGTNNEQFF. This chain joins TRBV5-1 to TRBJ2-1; the D gene is perhaps TRBD1, on 6 matching bases. V is cut by 5 bases and J by 5 bases, and the space between the germline ends is 17 bases. The CDR3, from cysteine to phenylalanine, totals 15 residues. Only the CDR3 region is kept as DNA, spanning 45 bases read in frame from base 1. The germline V gene provides CDR1 SGHRS and CDR2 YFSETQ. With all but the CDR3 taken from the reference TRBV5-1 and TRBJ2-1 genes, the full variable domain is: KAGVTQTPRYLIKTRGQQVTLSCSPISGHRSVSWYQQTPGQGLQFLFEYFSETQRNKGNFPGRFSGRQFSNSRSEMNVSTLELGDSALYLCASSLTPGTNNEQFFGPGTRLTVL.